This T cell receptor beta chain was sequenced during a study of somatic mutations in cytotoxic T cells in rheumatoid arthritis. Each population, CD4+ and CD8+ cells, was isolated by positive magnetic bead selection and checked for purity by flow cytometry. Repertoires were generated with immunoSEQ multiplex PCR, while TCRdb's copy carries only in-frame clones and drops some. The data hold about 18,000 clones, with around 80% observed a single time. This CDR3 has 14 residues. Trimming at V came to 4 bases and at J to 3 bases, leaving 6 bases not matched to a gene. Germline CDR1 reads SGHKS; CDR2 reads YYEKEE (reference sequence).

The origin of this receptor is an adult with rheumatoid arthritis. The V gene is TRBV5-5, the J gene TRBJ2-7, with 8 bases identical to TRBD1. Sequencing used CD8+ T cells sorted from blood. CDR3 residues: CASSPGQAFYEQYF. In nucleotides, the CDR3 is TGTGCCAGCAGCCCGGGACAGGCATTCTACGAGCAGTACTTC.